Listed below are T cell receptor beta chains from one sample, sequenced in a study of T-cell memory formation after mild COVID-19. One entry per CDR3 protein results from TCRdb running MiXCR on the 5' RACE reads. This sample has about 340,000 distinct CDR3 sequences, with about 21% found just once. Sequenced: PBMCs or a T cell subset sorted from them (not recorded which). The receptor source for this set is an adult woman who had mild COVID-19 (a few samples of this study predate the infection). Cell type and time point are not known. Each CDR3 is given with its conserved first and last residue. The D gene is left open where the match is weak. Clone size appears in some rows only: once, few, many, or a class for an expanded clone.

size: few; V: TRBV5-4; J: TRBJ2-3; D: TRBD2; CDR3: CASSRDYGTDTQYF; DNA: TGTGCCAGCAGCAGGGACTACGGCACAGATACGCAGTATTTT
size: .; V: TRBV5-1; J: TRBJ1-5; D: .; CDR3: CASSPFAGDDSNQPQHF; DNA: TGCGCCAGCAGCCCATTTGCAGGGGACGATAGCAATCAGCCCCAGCATTTT
size: .; V: TRBV24-1; J: TRBJ2-1; D: .; CDR3: CATSDLVGAGNEQFF; DNA: TGTGCCACCAGTGATTTGGTCGGGGCTGGCAATGAGCAGTTCTTC
size: .; V: TRBV9; J: TRBJ2-5; D: .; CDR3: CASSVAVGGQETQYF; DNA: TGTGCCAGCAGCGTAGCGGTCGGGGGCCAAGAGACCCAGTACTTC
size: few; V: TRBV12-3/TRBV12-4; J: TRBJ2-7; D: TRBD2; CDR3: CASGPRDYPYEQYF; DNA: TGTGCCAGCGGACCCCGGGACTATCCTTACGAGCAGTACTTC
size: .; V: TRBV3-1; J: TRBJ2-5; D: TRBD2; CDR3: CASSRDRWASGGPETQYF; DNA: TGTGCCAGCAGCCGTGATCGGTGGGCTAGCGGGGGACCAGAGACCCAGTACTTC
size: .; V: TRBV12-3/TRBV12-4; J: TRBJ2-5; D: TRBD2; CDR3: CASSPRTSGSGETQYF; DNA: TGTGCCAGCAGTCCACGGACTAGCGGGAGTGGAGAGACCCAGTACTTC
size: few; V: TRBV7-8; J: TRBJ2-1; D: .; CDR3: CASSAGTLSYNEQFF; DNA: TGTGCCAGCAGTGCCGGGACTCTCTCCTACAATGAGCAGTTCTTC
size: .; V: TRBV9; J: TRBJ1-1; D: .; CDR3: CASSISGTQNTEAFF; DNA: TGTGCCAGCAGCATTTCCGGGACACAGAACACTGAAGCTTTCTTT
size: few; V: TRBV6-1; J: TRBJ2-3; D: .; CDR3: CASRRDTRTDTQYF; DNA: TGTGCCAGCAGACGGGACACCCGCACAGATACGCAGTATTTT
size: .; V: TRBV6-1; J: TRBJ2-5; D: .; CDR3: CGSSEGMEEETQYF; DNA: TGTGGCAGCAGTGAAGGGATGGAGGAGGAGACCCAGTACTTC
size: .; V: TRBV11-2; J: TRBJ2-1; D: TRBD1; CDR3: CASSLWGRDRGYNEQFF; DNA: TGTGCCAGCAGCTTATGGGGTCGGGACAGGGGTTACAATGAGCAGTTCTTC
size: .; V: TRBV3-1; J: TRBJ2-5; D: .; CDR3: CASSQDLWDEETQYF; DNA: TGTGCCAGCAGCCAAGATTTGTGGGACGAAGAGACCCAGTACTTC
size: .; V: TRBV15; J: TRBJ1-1; D: .; CDR3: CATSRDRGDEAFF; DNA: TGTGCCACCAGCAGAGATCGTGGAGATGAAGCTTTCTTT
size: .; V: TRBV6-5; J: TRBJ2-2; D: TRBD2; CDR3: CASSPSGGRDGELFF; DNA: TGTGCCAGCAGTCCTAGCGGGGGGAGGGACGGGGAGCTGTTTTTT
size: few; V: TRBV18; J: TRBJ2-1; D: .; CDR3: CASSPTINNEQFF; DNA: TGTGCCAGCTCACCGACTATTAACAATGAGCAGTTCTTC
size: .; V: TRBV13; J: TRBJ1-2; D: .; CDR3: CASSRPRTEYGYTF; DNA: TGTGCCAGCAGCCGTCCCAGGACAGAGTATGGCTACACCTTC
size: few; V: TRBV5-1; J: TRBJ2-7; D: .; CDR3: CASSERSGDEQYF; DNA: TGCGCCAGCAGTGAACGCTCGGGGGACGAGCAGTACTTC
size: few; V: TRBV5-1; J: TRBJ1-1; D: .; CDR3: CASSLILGGNMNTEAFF; DNA: TGCGCCAGCAGCCTTATCTTAGGAGGGAACATGAACACTGAAGCTTTCTTT
size: .; V: TRBV6-1; J: TRBJ2-2; D: .; CDR3: CASSEVGGRLNTGELFF; DNA: TGTGCCAGCAGTGAAGTGGGGGGTCGCCTGAACACCGGGGAGCTGTTTTTT
size: few; V: TRBV5-4; J: TRBJ2-1; D: .; CDR3: CASLGGTSYNEQFF; DNA: TGTGCCAGTTTAGGAGGTACCTCCTACAATGAGCAGTTCTTC
size: many; V: TRBV20-1; J: TRBJ2-2; D: TRBD2; CDR3: CSARASGGGTGELFF; DNA: TGCAGTGCTAGAGCTAGCGGGGGAGGGACCGGGGAGCTGTTTTTT
size: few; V: TRBV7-9; J: TRBJ1-6; D: TRBD1; CDR3: CASSLSGTGSSPLHF; DNA: TGTGCCAGCAGCCTATCCGGGACAGGTAGTTCACCCCTCCACTTT
size: .; V: TRBV7-3; J: TRBJ2-2; D: .; CDR3: CASSPNSGGNTGELFF; DNA: TGTGCCAGCAGCCCCAATAGCGGAGGGAACACCGGGGAGCTGTTTTTT
size: .; V: TRBV4-2; J: TRBJ1-2; D: .; CDR3: CASSQDRDIVRTVGYTF; DNA: TGTGCCAGCAGCCAAGATAGGGATATAGTCCGGACAGTGGGCTACACCTTC
size: few; V: TRBV5-1; J: TRBJ2-7; D: TRBD2; CDR3: CASSLYNLAGTYEQYF; DNA: TGCGCCAGCAGCTTGTATAACCTAGCGGGTACCTACGAGCAGTACTTC
size: .; V: TRBV4-2; J: TRBJ2-1; D: .; CDR3: CASSHRDNEQFF; DNA: TGTGCCAGCAGCCATCGCGACAATGAGCAGTTCTTC
size: .; V: TRBV7-8; J: TRBJ2-3; D: TRBD2; CDR3: CASSPLTGSGGTDTQYF; DNA: TGTGCCAGCAGCCCACTGACGGGGAGCGGGGGGACAGATACGCAGTATTTT
size: few; V: TRBV5-6; J: TRBJ2-1; D: .; CDR3: CASSRGGNNYNEQFF; DNA: TGTGCCAGCAGCCGAGGGGGGAACAATTACAATGAGCAGTTCTTC
size: .; V: TRBV29-1; J: TRBJ2-4; D: .; CDR3: CSVEGTLKNIQYF; DNA: TGCAGCGTTGAGGGGACACTCAAAAACATTCAGTACTTC
size: few; V: TRBV24-1; J: TRBJ2-3; D: .; CDR3: CATSDSGRDLPPDTQYF; DNA: TGTGCCACCAGTGATTCAGGCCGGGACCTACCCCCAGATACGCAGTATTTT
size: few; V: TRBV20-1; J: TRBJ2-7; D: TRBD2; CDR3: CSAPFGLAGTYEQYF; DNA: TGCAGTGCTCCTTTTGGACTAGCGGGGACCTACGAGCAGTACTTC